The clone carrying this T cell receptor (beta chain) has only a few counts. This sample stems from a study of blood T cells in healthy people across ages. This CDR3 spans 13 amino acids. Germline CDR1 and CDR2: DFQATT and SNEGSKA (reference sequence). Trimming shortened V by 5 bases and J by 7 bases, and 17 bases separated the two germline ends. Primed by a sample-barcoded 5' primer and a J-beta primer mix, a second PCR proceeded for about 6 to 12 cycles. TCRdb redid the calling of the 5' RACE reads with MiXCR, one entry per CDR3 protein. Here the sample spans 1.5 million to 2 million distinct CDR3 sequences, about 39% being singletons.

This clonotype was obtained from a human donor in good health. The sequencing sample was made of blood. The V call is TRBV20-1, the J call TRBJ1-2; D is possibly TRBD1 (5 bases). CDR3 nucleotide sequence: TGCAGTGCTCCTGGGGGAGGGAGCGCTGGCTACACCTTC. Protein product: CSAPGGGSAGYTF.